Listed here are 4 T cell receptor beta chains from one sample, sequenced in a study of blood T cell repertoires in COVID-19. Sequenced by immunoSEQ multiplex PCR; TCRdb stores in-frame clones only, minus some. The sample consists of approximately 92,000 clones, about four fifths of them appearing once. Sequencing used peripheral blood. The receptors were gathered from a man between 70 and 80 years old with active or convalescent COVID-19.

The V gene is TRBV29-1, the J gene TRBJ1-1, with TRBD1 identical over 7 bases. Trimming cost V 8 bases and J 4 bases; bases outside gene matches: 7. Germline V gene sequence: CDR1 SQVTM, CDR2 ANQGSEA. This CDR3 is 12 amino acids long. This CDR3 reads CSTMQGVTEAFF. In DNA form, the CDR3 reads TGCAGCACCATGCAGGGGGTCACTGAAGCTTTCTTT.

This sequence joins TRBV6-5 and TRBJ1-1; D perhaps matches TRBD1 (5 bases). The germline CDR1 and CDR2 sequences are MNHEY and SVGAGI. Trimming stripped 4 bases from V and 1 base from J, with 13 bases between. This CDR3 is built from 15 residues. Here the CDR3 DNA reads TGTGCCAGCAGTTCAGGACGGAGGGGGAACACTGAAGCTTTCTTT. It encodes CASSSGRRGNTEAFF.

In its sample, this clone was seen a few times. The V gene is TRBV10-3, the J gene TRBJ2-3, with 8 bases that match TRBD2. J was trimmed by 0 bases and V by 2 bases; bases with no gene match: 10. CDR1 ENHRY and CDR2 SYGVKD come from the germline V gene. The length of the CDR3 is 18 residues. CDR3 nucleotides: TGTGCCATCAGTGAGACCCTAACTAGCGGAGGGAGCACAGATACGCAGTATTTT. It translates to CAISETLTSGGSTDTQYF.

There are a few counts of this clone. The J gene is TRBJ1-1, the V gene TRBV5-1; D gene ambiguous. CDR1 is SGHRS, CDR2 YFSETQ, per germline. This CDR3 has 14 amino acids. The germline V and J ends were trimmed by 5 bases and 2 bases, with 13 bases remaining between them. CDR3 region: CASRGSNSNTEAFF. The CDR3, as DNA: TGCGCCAGCAGGGGGAGTAATTCCAACACTGAAGCTTTCTTT.